This is a list of T cell receptor beta chains from one sample in a study of blood T cell repertoires in COVID-19. Measured with immunoSEQ multiplex PCR; TCRdb has only the in-frame clones, and not every one. The repertoire has around 200,000 clones, roughly 87% of them found once; the top ten carry roughly 2%. Sequencing was performed on peripheral blood. These receptors were obtained from a man in his forties or fifties with active or convalescent COVID-19. CDR3s leave out the opening cysteine and the closing phenylalanine or tryptophan.

V: TRBV12-5
CDR3: ASGSSGTDEQY

V: TRBV2
CDR3: ASRTDGTGELF

V: TRBV2
CDR3: ASSAELAAGEQF

V: TRBV5-1
CDR3: ASSSPDIYTEAF

V: TRBV29-1
CDR3: SVGTVNQPQH

V: TRBV6-5
CDR3: ASNDRGTGNTIY

V: TRBV6-5
CDR3: ASTRTGGHPEAF

V: TRBV19
CDR3: ASSIPPGQSFSTNEKLF

V: TRBV25-1
CDR3: ASSSPGQGDNEQF

V: TRBV7-7
CDR3: ASSFGEGRTGELF

V: TRBV18
CDR3: ASSLNSGTGYT

V: TRBV28
CDR3: ASSLAGRNYGYT

V: TRBV5-1
CDR3: ASRYSAGIPDEQF

V: TRBV20-1
CDR3: SASSREHYGYT

V: TRBV15
CDR3: ATSPDRNYGYT

V: TRBV15
CDR3: ATSMVRGEQY

V: TRBV7-3
CDR3: ASSRQGGPDTQY

V: TRBV28
CDR3: ASSPGTGGGNTEAF

V: TRBV6-6
CDR3: ASKHESKAF

V: TRBV30
CDR3: AWSEPLRGTYGYT

V: TRBV28
CDR3: ASSLVGFSGNTIY

V: TRBV19
CDR3: ASSNGAGYEQY

V: TRBV4-1
CDR3: ASSQGQGGSFGNTIY

V: TRBV29-1
CDR3: SVEVLAAGATGELF

V: TRBV6-1
CDR3: ASSEEPWDRAKNIQY

V: TRBV28
CDR3: ASRSAGAESEKLF

V: TRBV5-6
CDR3: ASSLLVTMFGQGSDTQY

V: TRBV28
CDR3: ASSYRGLLGNTIY

V: TRBV11-2
CDR3: ASSQKTTQGGETQY

V: TRBV27
CDR3: ASSFTGALHEQY

V: TRBV28
CDR3: ATGGGSNQPQH

V: TRBV6-5
CDR3: ASSYGQGALTDTQY

V: TRBV23-1
CDR3: ASSRTVRSSYEQY

V: TRBV5-5
CDR3: ASSLASGFEAF

V: TRBV4-1
CDR3: ASSQSTGSTYGYT

V: TRBV21-1
CDR3: ASSKNKGQGALYSNQPQH

V: TRBV18
CDR3: ASSPALGGEQY

V: TRBV2
CDR3: AGHRGNYGYT

V: TRBV5-6
CDR3: ASSLWFGTGRSYEQY

V: TRBV19
CDR3: ASSRRGLPEAF

V: TRBV29-1
CDR3: SVGQGRFDYT

V: TRBV4-2
CDR3: ASSQATGYSSYEQY

V: TRBV5-4
CDR3: ASRNPGSNTGELF

V: TRBV3-1/TRBV3-2
CDR3: ASSQPDIQVAF

V: TRBV19
CDR3: ASSKTRVYEQY